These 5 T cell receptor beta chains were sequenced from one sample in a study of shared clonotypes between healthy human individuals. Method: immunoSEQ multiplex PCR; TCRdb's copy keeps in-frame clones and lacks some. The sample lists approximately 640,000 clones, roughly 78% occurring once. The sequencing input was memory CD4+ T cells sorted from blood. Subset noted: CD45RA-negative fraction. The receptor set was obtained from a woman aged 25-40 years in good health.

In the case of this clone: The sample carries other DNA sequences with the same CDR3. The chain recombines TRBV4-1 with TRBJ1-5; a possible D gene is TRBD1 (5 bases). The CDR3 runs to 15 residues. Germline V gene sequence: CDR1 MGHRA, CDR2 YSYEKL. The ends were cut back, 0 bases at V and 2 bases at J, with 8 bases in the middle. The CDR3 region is CASSQEGGGNQPQHF. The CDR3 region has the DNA TGCGCCAGCAGCCAAGAAGGAGGGGGCAATCAGCCCCAGCATTTT.

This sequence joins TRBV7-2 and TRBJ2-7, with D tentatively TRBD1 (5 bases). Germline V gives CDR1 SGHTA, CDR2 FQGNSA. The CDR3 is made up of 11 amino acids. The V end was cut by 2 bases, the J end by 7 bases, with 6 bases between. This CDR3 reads CASSLTGEQYF. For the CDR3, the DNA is TGTGCCAGCAGCTTAACAGGAGAGCAGTACTTC.

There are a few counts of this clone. The chain's CDR3 is CATSRGRANTGELFF. As DNA, the CDR3 is TGTGCCACCAGCAGAGGACGGGCAAACACCGGGGAGCTGTTTTTT. The rearrangement links TRBV15 to TRBJ2-2; D gene ambiguous. The CDR3 totals 15 residues. The germline V gene has CDR1 LNHNV and CDR2 YYDKDF (reference sequence). Trimming removed 1 base at V and 2 bases at J, with 8 bases between.

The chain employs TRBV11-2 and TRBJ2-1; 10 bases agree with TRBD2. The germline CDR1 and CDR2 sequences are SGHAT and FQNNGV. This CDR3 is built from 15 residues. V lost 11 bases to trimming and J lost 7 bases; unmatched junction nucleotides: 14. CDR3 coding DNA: TGTGCCGAAGGTCCCCCTAGCGGGAGTCGGAATGAGCAGTTCTTC. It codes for CAEGPPSGSRNEQFF.

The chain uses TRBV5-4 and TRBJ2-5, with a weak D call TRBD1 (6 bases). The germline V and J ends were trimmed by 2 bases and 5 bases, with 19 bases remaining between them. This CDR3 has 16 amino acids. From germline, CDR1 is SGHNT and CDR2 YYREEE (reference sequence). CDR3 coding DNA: TGTGCCAGCAGCTTCCAACCGGACAGTTCTTACGAGACCCAGTACTTC. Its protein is CASSFQPDSSYETQYF.